This entry is about one T cell receptor (beta chain). Its target is unknown. Using its own MiXCR run on the reads, TCRdb lists one record per CDR3 protein. The table includes roughly 500,000 distinct CDR3 sequences, 30% to 40% detected once. The CDR3 length is 13 residues. Germline trimming cut 5 bases from V and 3 bases from J; bases unmatched to any gene: 3. Germline CDR1 SGHDN, CDR2 FVKESK. This entry comes from a study of T cell repertoires in cytomegalovirus infection. About the research overall: Well-studied HLA-B-restricted CMV epitopes were used in the study alongside recently identified HLA-C-restricted ones. The public TCR beta signatures pointed to both CMV infection and matching HLA type. Study observations and caveats: Identification of carriers of CMV plus the relevant HLA was performed using cumulative public TCR beta family frequency. Dominant in the ex vivo response were TCR beta clonotypes restricted by HLA-C and specific for CMV.

This sequence was found in a human donor in good health (CMV status not recorded). Some clones in this sample may be carry-over from other donors' samples. The specimen was cultured PBMCs, collected from culture after CMV antigen stimulation. The V gene is TRBV14, the J gene TRBJ1-2, with TRBD1 identical over 7 bases. The CDR3 DNA reads TGTGCCAGCAGCGACAGGGTGGACTATGGCTACACCTTC. Translating gives CASSDRVDYGYTF.